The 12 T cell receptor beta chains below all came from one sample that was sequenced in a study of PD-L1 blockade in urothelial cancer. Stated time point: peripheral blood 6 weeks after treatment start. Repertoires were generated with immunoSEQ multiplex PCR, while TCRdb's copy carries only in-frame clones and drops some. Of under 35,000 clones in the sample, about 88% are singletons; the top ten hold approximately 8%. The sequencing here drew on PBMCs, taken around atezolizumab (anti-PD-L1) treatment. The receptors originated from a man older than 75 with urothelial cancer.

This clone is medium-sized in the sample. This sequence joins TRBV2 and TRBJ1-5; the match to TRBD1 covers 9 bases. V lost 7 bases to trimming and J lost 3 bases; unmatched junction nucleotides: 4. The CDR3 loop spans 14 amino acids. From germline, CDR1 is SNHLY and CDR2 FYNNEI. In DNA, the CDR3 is TGTGCCAGCATGGGGACAGGGACCAATCAGCCCCAGCATTTT. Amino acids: CASMGTGTNQPQHF. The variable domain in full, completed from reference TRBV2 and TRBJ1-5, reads EPEVTQTPSHQVTQMGQEVILRCVPISNHLYFYWYRQILGQKVEFLVSFYNNEISEKSEIFDDQFSVERPDGSNFTLKIRSTKLEDSAMYFCASMGTGTNQPQHFGDGTRLSIL.

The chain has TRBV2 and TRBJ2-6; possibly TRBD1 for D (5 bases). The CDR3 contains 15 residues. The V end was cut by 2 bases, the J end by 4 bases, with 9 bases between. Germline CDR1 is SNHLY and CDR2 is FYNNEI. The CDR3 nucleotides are TGTGCCAGCAGTGAACAGGGTGGCGGGGCCAACGTCCTGACTTTC. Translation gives CASSEQGGGANVLTF.

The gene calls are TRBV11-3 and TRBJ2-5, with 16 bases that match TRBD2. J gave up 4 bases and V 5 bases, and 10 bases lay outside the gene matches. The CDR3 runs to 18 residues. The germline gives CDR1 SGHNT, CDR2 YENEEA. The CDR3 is CASSPRTGTSGRGETQYF. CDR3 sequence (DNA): TGTGCCAGCAGCCCACGAACTGGGACTAGCGGGAGGGGAGAGACCCAGTACTTC.

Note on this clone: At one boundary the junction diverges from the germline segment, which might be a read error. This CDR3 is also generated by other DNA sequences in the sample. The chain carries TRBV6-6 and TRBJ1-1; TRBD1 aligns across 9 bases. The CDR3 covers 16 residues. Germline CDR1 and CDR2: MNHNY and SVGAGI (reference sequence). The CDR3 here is CASSPGTGRWNTEAFF. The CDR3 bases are TGTGCCAGCAGTCCCGGGACAGGGAGATGGAACACTGAGGCTTTCTTT.

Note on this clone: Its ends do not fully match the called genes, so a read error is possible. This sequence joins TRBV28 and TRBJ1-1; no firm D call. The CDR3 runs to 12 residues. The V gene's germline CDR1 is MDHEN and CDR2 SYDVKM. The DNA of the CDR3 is TGTGTCAGCAAACATTTGAACACTGAAGCTTTCTTT. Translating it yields CVSKHLNTEAFF.

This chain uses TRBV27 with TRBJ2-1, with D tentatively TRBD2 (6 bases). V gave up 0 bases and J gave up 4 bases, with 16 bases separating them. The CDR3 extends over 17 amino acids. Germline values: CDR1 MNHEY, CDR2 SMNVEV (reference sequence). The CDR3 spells CASSLSRVLSGYNEQFF. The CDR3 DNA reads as TGTGCCAGCAGTTTATCGAGGGTACTTAGCGGATACAATGAGCAGTTCTTC.

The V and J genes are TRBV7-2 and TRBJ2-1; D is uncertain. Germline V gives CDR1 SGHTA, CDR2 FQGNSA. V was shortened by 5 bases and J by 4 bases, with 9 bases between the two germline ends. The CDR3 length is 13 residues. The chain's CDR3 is CASSLTRYNEQFF. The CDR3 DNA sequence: TGTGCCAGCAGCCTAACTCGTTACAATGAGCAGTTCTTC.

The CDR3 nucleotides are TGTGCCAGCAGCGTACGGGACAGGGGAGCCCATGGCTACACCTTC. This translates into CASSVRDRGAHGYTF. The rearrangement joins TRBV7-2 to TRBJ1-2; 10 nucleotides align to TRBD1. The CDR3 contains 15 residues. Germline CDR1 reads SGHTA; CDR2 reads FQGNSA. The J segment lost 6 bases and the V segment lost 5 bases, leaving 9 bases of the junction unmatched.

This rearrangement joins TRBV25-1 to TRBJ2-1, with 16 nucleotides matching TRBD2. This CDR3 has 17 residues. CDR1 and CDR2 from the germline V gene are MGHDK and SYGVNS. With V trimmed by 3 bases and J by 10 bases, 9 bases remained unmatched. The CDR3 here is CASSDGGTSGRAREQFF. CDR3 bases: TGTGCCAGCAGTGACGGCGGGACTAGCGGGAGGGCTAGGGAGCAGTTCTTC.

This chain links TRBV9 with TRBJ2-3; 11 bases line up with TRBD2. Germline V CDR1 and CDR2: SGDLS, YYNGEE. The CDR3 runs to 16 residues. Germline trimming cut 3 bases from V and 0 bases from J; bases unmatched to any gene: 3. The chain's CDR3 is CASSGGLAASTDTQYF. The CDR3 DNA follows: TGTGCCAGCAGCGGGGGACTAGCGGCTAGCACAGATACGCAGTATTTT.

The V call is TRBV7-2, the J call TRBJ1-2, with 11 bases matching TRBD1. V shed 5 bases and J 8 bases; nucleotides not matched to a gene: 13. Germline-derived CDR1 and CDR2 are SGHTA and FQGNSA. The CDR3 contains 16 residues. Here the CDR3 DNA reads TGTGCCAGCAGCCGGGACAGGGGGACCCCTATTGCCGGCTACACCTTC. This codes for CASSRDRGTPIAGYTF.

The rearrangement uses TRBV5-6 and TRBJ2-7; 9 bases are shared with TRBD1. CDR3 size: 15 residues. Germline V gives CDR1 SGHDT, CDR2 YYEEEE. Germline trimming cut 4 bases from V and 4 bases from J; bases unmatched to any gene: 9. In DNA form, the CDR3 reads TGTGCCAGCAGCGCTGGGACAGGGAATATGTACGAGCAGTACTTC. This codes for CASSAGTGNMYEQYF. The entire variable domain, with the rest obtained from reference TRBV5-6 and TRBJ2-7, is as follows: DAGVTQSPTHLIKTRGQQVTLRCSPKSGHDTVSWYQQALGQGPQFIFQYYEEEERQRGNFPDRFSGHQFPNYSSELNVNALLLGDSALYLCASSAGTGNMYEQYFGPGTRLTVT.